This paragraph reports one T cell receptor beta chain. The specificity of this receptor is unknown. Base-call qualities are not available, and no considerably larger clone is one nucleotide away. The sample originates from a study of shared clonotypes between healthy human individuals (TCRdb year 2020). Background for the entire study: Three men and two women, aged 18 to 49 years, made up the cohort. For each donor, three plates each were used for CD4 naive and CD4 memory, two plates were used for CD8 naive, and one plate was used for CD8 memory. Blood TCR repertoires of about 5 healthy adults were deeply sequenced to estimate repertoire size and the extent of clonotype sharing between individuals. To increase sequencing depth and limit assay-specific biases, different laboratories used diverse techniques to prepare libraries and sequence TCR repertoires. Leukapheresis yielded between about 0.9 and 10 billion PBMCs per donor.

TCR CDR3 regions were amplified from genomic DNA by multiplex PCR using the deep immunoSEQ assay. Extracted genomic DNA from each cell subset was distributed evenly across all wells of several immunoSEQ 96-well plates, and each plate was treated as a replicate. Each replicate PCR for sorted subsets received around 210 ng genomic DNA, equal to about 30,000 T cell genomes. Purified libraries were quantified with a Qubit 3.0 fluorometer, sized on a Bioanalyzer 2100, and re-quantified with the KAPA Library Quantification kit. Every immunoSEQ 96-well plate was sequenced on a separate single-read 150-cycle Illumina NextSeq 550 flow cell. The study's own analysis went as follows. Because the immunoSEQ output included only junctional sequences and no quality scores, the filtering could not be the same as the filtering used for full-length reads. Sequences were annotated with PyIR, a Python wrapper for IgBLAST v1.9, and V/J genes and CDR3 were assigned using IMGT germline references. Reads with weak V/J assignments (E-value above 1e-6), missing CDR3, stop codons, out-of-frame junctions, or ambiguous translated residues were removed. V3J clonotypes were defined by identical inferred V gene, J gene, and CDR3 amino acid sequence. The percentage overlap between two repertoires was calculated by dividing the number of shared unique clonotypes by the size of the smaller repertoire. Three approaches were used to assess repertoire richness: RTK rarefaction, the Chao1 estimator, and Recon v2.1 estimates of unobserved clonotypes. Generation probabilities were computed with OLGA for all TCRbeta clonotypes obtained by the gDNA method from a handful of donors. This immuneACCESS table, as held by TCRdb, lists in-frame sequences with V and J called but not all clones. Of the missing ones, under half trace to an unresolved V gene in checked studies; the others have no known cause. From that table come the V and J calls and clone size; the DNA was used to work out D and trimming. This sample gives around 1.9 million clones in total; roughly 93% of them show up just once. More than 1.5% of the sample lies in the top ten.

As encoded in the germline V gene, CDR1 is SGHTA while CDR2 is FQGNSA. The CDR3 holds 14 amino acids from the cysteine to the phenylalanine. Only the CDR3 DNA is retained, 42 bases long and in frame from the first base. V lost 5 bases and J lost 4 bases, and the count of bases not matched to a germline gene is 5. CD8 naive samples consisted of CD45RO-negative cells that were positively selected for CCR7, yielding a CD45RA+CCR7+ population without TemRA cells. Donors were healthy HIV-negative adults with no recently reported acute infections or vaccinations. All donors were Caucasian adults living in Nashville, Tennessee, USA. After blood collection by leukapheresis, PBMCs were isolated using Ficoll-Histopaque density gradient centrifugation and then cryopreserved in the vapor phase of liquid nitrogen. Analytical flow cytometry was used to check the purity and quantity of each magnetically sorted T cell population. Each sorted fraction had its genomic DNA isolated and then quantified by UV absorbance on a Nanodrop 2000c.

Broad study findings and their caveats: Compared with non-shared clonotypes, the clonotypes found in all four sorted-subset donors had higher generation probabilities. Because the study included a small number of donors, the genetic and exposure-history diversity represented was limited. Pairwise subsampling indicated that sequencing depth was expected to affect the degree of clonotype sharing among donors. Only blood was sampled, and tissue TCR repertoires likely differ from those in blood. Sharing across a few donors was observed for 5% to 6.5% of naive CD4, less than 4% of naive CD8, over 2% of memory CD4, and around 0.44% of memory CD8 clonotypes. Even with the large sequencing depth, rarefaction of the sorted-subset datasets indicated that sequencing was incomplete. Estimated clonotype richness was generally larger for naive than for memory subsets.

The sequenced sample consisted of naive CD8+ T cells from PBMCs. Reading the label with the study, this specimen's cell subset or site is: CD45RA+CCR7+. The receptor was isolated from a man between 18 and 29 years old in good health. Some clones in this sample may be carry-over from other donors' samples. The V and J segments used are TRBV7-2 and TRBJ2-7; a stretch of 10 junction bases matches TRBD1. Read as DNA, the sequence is TGTGCCAGCAGCGACAGGGGGCGGGAGTACGAGCAGTACTTC. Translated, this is CASSDRGREYEQYF.